Listed here are 22 T cell receptor beta chains from one sample, sequenced in a study of blood T cells in healthy people across ages. Combining a sample-barcoded 5' primer with a J-beta primer mix, a second PCR ran for roughly 6 to 12 cycles. TCRdb analysed the 5' RACE reads with MiXCR anew, one entry per CDR3 protein. The profile shows 850,000 to 1,300,000 distinct CDR3 sequences, roughly 45% of them singletons. Sequences were obtained from blood. Every receptor here comes from a woman in her sixties or seventies in good health.

This clonotype was seen a handful of times. The V and J genes are TRBV4-1 and TRBJ2-1, with TRBD2 matching over 15 bases. Looked up from germline, CDR1 is MGHRA and CDR2 is YSYEKL. The CDR3 sequence is 19 residues long. The ends lost 3 bases at V and 4 bases at J; junction bases unmatched: 10. The CDR3 protein is CASSQTGLAGGKIYNEQFF. In DNA, the CDR3 is TGCGCCAGCAGCCAGACGGGACTAGCGGGAGGTAAAATTTACAATGAGCAGTTCTTC.

The chain recombines TRBV5-1 with TRBJ2-1; 7 nucleotides match TRBD1. Germline V CDR1 and CDR2: SGHRS, YFSETQ. Trimming at V came to 5 bases and at J to 8 bases, leaving 7 bases not matched to a gene. This CDR3 is built from 13 residues. In nucleotides, the CDR3 is TGCGCCAGCAGGATAGATAGGGGGCATGAGCAGTTCTTC. The encoded protein is CASRIDRGHEQFF.

The chain combines TRBV6-6 with TRBJ2-1, with a weak D call TRBD1 (7 bases). With 7 bases removed from V and 9 bases from J, the gap between germline ends came to 19 bases. The CDR3 runs 14 residues. Germline V gene lookup returns CDR1 MNHNY and CDR2 SVGAGI (reference sequence). The CDR3 bases are TGTGCCAGCACCAGGGGGGCGGGGTATGGTGAGCAGTTCTTC. The encoded protein is CASTRGAGYGEQFF.

This rearrangement joins TRBV12-3 or TRBV12-4 to TRBJ2-1, with 11 bases aligning to TRBD2. V lost 3 bases and J lost 8; bases outside the gene matches: 3. This CDR3 contains 14 residues. The CDR3: CASSFGTSGDEQFF. CDR3 sequence (DNA): TGTGCCAGCAGTTTTGGGACTAGCGGAGATGAGCAGTTCTTC.

The rearrangement uses TRBV29-1 and TRBJ2-7; D may be TRBD1 or TRBD2 (6 bases each). The CDR3 consists of 13 residues. Germline CDR1 SQVTM, CDR2 ANQGSEA. V lost 5 bases and J lost 3, with 14 bases in between. The CDR3 is CSVQGGLLYEQYF. The CDR3 region has the DNA TGCAGCGTTCAAGGGGGGCTCCTCTACGAGCAGTACTTC.

This clonotype came up many times. An end of the junction differs from the germline gene, which may be a read error. The V gene is TRBV7-2, the J gene TRBJ2-1; 8 bases are shared with TRBD2. Germline-derived CDR1 and CDR2 are SGHTA and FQGNSA. The CDR3 runs 15 residues. The CDR3 DNA reads TGTGCCAGCAGTTTAGGTCTAGCGGGTAACAATGAGCAGTTCTTC. Translated, it gives CASSLGLAGNNEQFF. Using reference TRBV7-2 and TRBJ2-1 for the parts outside the CDR3, the full variable domain is GAGVSQSPSNKVTEKGKDVELRCDPISGHTALYWYRQSLGQGLEFLIYFQGNSAPDKSGLPSDRFSAERTGGSVSTLTIQRTQQEDSAVYLCASSLGLAGNNEQFFGPGTRLTVL.

This clonotype was counted a single time. This chain links TRBV7-3 with TRBJ2-7; 13 bases align to TRBD2. Trimming at V came to 1 base and at J to 3 bases, leaving 3 bases not matched to a gene. The germline CDR1 and CDR2 sequences are SGHTA and FQGTGA. CDR3 size: 16 residues. The CDR3 DNA is TGTGCCAGCAGCTTAAACGGACTAGCGGGAGACTACGAGCAGTACTTC. Translating it yields CASSLNGLAGDYEQYF.

This clonotype has a handful of counts. This rearrangement joins TRBV27 to TRBJ2-5, with D unresolved. The CDR3 covers 13 residues. V lost 8 bases to trimming and J lost 5 bases, with 15 bases between them. Germline V gene lookup returns CDR1 MNHEY and CDR2 SMNVEV (reference sequence). The CDR3: CASGLSPRETQYF. The CDR3 nucleotides read TGTGCCAGCGGGTTAAGTCCCCGGGAGACCCAGTACTTC.

This clonotype has just a few counts. V gene TRBV5-1 combines with J gene TRBJ1-2; 8 bases are a match to TRBD1. Germline-derived CDR1 and CDR2 are SGHRS and YFSETQ. The length of the CDR3 is 14 residues. V lost 6 bases, J lost 5 bases, and 9 bases stayed unmatched. CDR3: CASTGQGGTYGYTF. As DNA, the CDR3 is TGCGCCAGCACCGGACAGGGAGGGACTTATGGCTACACCTTC.

This clonotype was counted only a few times. The rearrangement links TRBV12-3 or TRBV12-4 to TRBJ2-1, with 9 bases identical to TRBD1. After removal of 6 bases from V and 7 bases from J, the junction contained 10 bases not matched to a gene. The CDR3 loop spans 15 amino acids. CDR3 nucleotides: TGTGCCAGCAGCCCGGGGACAGGGATCATGAATGAGCAGTTCTTC. It is translated as CASSPGTGIMNEQFF.

On this clonotype: This clone may be a read error of a much larger clone one base away. The genes are TRBV7-2 and TRBJ2-5; the D gene could be TRBD1 or TRBD2 (5 bases each). The DNA end favors TRBJ2-7, so the J call may be wrong. Germline CDR1 reads SGHTA; CDR2 reads FQGNSA. The CDR3 runs 13 residues. CDR3 sequence: CASSLQAGTEQYF. CDR3 nucleotides: TGTGCCAGCAGCTTGCAGGCCGGGACCGAGCAGTACTTC.

This chain uses TRBV20-1 with TRBJ2-3; D is uncertain. Germline CDR1 and CDR2: DFQATT and SNEGSKA (reference sequence). This CDR3 comprises 15 residues. Deletions cut 1 base from V and 0 bases from J, with 11 bases between. The CDR3 protein is CSARARLSSTDTQYF. The CDR3 coding sequence is TGCAGTGCTAGAGCGAGACTGTCTAGCACAGATACGCAGTATTTT.

The CDR3 region is CASSLRQGSSGYTF. The DNA for the CDR3 is TGTGCCAGCAGTTTACGGCAGGGAAGTAGTGGCTACACCTTC. The chain is built from TRBV27 and TRBJ1-2; D might be TRBD1 (5 bases). Trimming stripped 2 bases from V and 7 bases from J, with 14 bases between. This CDR3 region has 14 residues. Germline loops: CDR1 MNHEY, CDR2 SMNVEV (reference sequence).

V is TRBV5-1 and J is TRBJ2-6; D gene unclear. Trimming pared 0 bases from V and 6 bases from J, leaving 10 bases between. The CDR3 consists of 15 residues. Germline V gene data show CDR1 as SGHRS and CDR2 as YFSETQ. CDR3 DNA: TGCGCCAGCAGCTTGGCCGAAAAGTCGGCCAACGTCCTGACTTTC. Protein: CASSLAEKSANVLTF.

V gene TRBV6-1 combines with J gene TRBJ2-3; the D is unclear. CDR3 length: 16 residues. Germline V gene lookup returns CDR1 MNHNS and CDR2 SASEGT. V was shortened by 1 base and J by 3 bases, with 14 bases between the two germline ends. CDR3 residues: CASSEVQLSITDTQYF. The DNA of the CDR3 is TGTGCCAGCAGTGAAGTGCAGTTATCCATAACAGATACGCAGTATTTT.

The chain has TRBV24-1 and TRBJ2-7; perhaps TRBD1 as D (6 bases). There are 14 residues in the CDR3. V was cut by 4 bases and J by 4 bases, with 13 bases left in between. CDR1 is KGHDR and CDR2 is SFDVKD in the germline V gene. CDR3 DNA sequence: TGTGCCACCAGTGAGAGGGGGATTTGGTACGAGCAGTACTTC. It encodes CATSERGIWYEQYF.

In its sample, this clonotype was seen many times. The V gene is TRBV5-1, the J gene TRBJ2-1, with TRBD1 identical over 8 bases. Looked up from germline, CDR1 is SGHRS and CDR2 is YFSETQ. This CDR3 has 15 residues. J was trimmed by 5 bases and V by 4 bases; bases with no gene match: 8. The CDR3 coding sequence is TGCGCCAGCAGCCCCACCGGGACAGGCCACAATGAGCAGTTCTTC. It codes for CASSPTGTGHNEQFF.

In its sample, this clonotype was seen once. A single base separates this from a much larger clone, so it may be a read error. V and J are TRBV6-2 or TRBV6-3 and TRBJ2-1, with TRBD1 matching over 8 bases. Matching the DNA end better, TRBJ2-7 makes the J call doubtful. Per germline, CDR1 MNHEY and CDR2 SVGEGT. This CDR3 is built from 14 residues. The CDR3 sequence: CASTRGQVSYEQYF. The CDR3 DNA is TGTGCCAGCACCCGGGGACAGGTGAGCTACGAGCAGTACTTC.

This clonotype was found a few times. The chain uses TRBV29-1 and TRBJ2-1; D call uncertain. Between the trimmed V and J ends, which lost 0 bases and 0 bases, there was a span of 9 bases. The CDR3 contains 15 residues. The germline CDR1 and CDR2 sequences are SQVTM and ANQGSEA. The CDR3, as DNA: TGCAGCGTTGAAGATTCGGCAGGCTCCTACAATGAGCAGTTCTTC. Translation gives CSVEDSAGSYNEQFF.

With regard to this clonotype: A read error may account for a junction end that differs from germline. The chain links TRBV5-1 to TRBJ2-7, with D perhaps being TRBD1 or TRBD2 (5 bases each). The germline CDR1 and CDR2 sequences are SGHRS and YFSETQ. The CDR3 spans 15 residues. The CDR3 coding sequence is TGTGCCAGCAGCACTGACCCAGGGACCTCCTACGAGCAGTACTTC. Translating gives CASSTDPGTSYEQYF.

This rearrangement joins TRBV12-3 or TRBV12-4 to TRBJ2-1; D possibly matches TRBD1 or TRBD2 (5 bases each). The V gene lost 4 bases and the J gene lost 9 bases, with 7 bases spanning the gap. The CDR3 has 11 amino acids. The CDR3 bases are TGTGCCAGCAGTTGGGGGACTGAGCAGTTCTTC. Translation: CASSWGTEQFF.

In regard to this clonotype: This may arise from a read error, as a much more abundant clone is one base away. The rearrangement joins TRBV29-1 to TRBJ2-1, with 10 bases that match TRBD2. This CDR3 is built from 15 residues. Germline V gene lookup returns CDR1 SQVTM and CDR2 ANQGSEA. CDR3 sequence: CSVEGLAGSYNERFF. CDR3 bases: TGCAGCGTTGAAGGACTAGCGGGTTCCTACAATGAGCGGTTCTTC.